This entry is about one TCR beta chain. Generated by immunoSEQ multiplex PCR, the TCRdb table keeps only in-frame clones and is missing some. The sample lists about 180,000 clones; 80% to 90% were seen once. This CDR3 spans 17 amino acids. Looked up from germline, CDR1 is SQVTM and CDR2 is ANQGSEA. J was trimmed by 5 bases and V by 1 base; bases with no gene match: 13. This sample stems from a study of T cell responses to AZD1222 COVID-19 vaccine. The clonotype comes from an adult in good health. The specimen comprised peripheral blood, sampled on day 0 of AZD1222 vaccination. The chain couples TRBV29-1 to TRBJ2-3; TRBD1 matches at 9 bases. CDR3: CSVEVPGQGFSLDTQYF. The CDR3 DNA reads as TGCAGCGTTGAAGTCCCGGGACAGGGTTTCTCTCTAGATACGCAGTATTTT.